The present entry profiles one T cell receptor (beta chain) with its context. Its antigen is as yet unknown. These data belong to a study of cytomegalovirus exposure and HLA in healthy donors. Study-wide findings and caveats: Near-uniform donor sequencing depth was presumed by presence/absence analyses. With further analysis later on, most CMV-associated TCR beta chains appeared HLA-restricted. Researchers counted around 180 TCR beta chains as cytomegalovirus-associated. Researchers left out some V segments, among them TRBV6-2 and TRBV6-3, as indistinguishable.

PCR primers comprised 60 Vbeta and 13 Jbeta primers. Some clones are missing from TCRdb's copy, which holds only in-frame ones; the method was immunoSEQ multiplex PCR. The data show over 200,000 clones, with 82% seen just once and 5% to 6.5% held by the top ten. Germline values: CDR1 KGHSH, CDR2 LQKENI. CDR3 length: 14 residues. V was clipped by 4 bases and J by 7 bases; unmatched bases: 6. The chain joins TRBV18 to TRBJ2-1, with 8 bases identical to TRBD1. This TCR derives from a woman aged 40-49 years in good health and CMV-seropositive. Sequenced: PBMCs. The CDR3 DNA sequence: TGTGCCAGCTCACGCCGAGACAGGGGAAATGAGCAGTTCTTC. Translation gives CASSRRDRGNEQFF.